These T cell receptor beta chains were read from a single sample in a study of blood T cell repertoires in COVID-19. Here immunoSEQ multiplex PCR was the method, and the copy in TCRdb shows in-frame clones only, minus some. The profile shows over 250,000 clones, approximately 84% of them singletons. Specimen: peripheral blood. The source of these receptors is a human donor with COVID-19, enrolled during active disease. The donor label of this sample is uncertain. CDR3s include the opening cysteine and the closing phenylalanine or tryptophan. Each record gives: V gene, J gene, D gene, clone size, CDR3 protein, CDR3 DNA. D genes are given only for firm matches. Rows give clone size only sometimes, using once, few, many, or a class for an expanded clone.

TRBV6-5	TRBJ2-1	.	once	CASSFALDSSVDEQFF	TGTGCCAGCAGTTTTGCCCTGGACAGCAGCGTGGATGAGCAGTTCTTC
TRBV5-1	TRBJ2-2	TRBD2	.	CASRLGLAGAQPELFF	TGCGCCAGCAGACTAGGACTAGCGGGAGCCCAACCGGAGCTGTTTTTT
TRBV7-2	TRBJ1-1	.	.	CASSLGGGMNTEAFF	TGTGCCAGCAGCTTAGGAGGGGGAATGAACACTGAAGCTTTCTTT
TRBV7-8	TRBJ1-1	TRBD1	.	CASSQAGTGESTEAFF	TGTGCCAGCAGCCAAGCCGGGACAGGGGAGTCCACTGAAGCTTTCTTT
TRBV4-2	TRBJ1-6	TRBD1	.	CASSHDRGFGNSPLHF	TGTGCCAGCAGCCACGACAGGGGGTTCGGGAATTCACCCCTCCACTTT
TRBV2	TRBJ2-5	.	.	CASRALMQETQYF	TGTGCCAGCAGAGCGCTTATGCAAGAGACCCAGTACTTC
TRBV5-1	TRBJ2-2	TRBD2	.	CASSGGLAGGITGELFF	TGCGCCAGCAGCGGGGGACTAGCGGGAGGGATCACCGGGGAGCTGTTTTTT
TRBV5-1	TRBJ1-2	.	.	CASSMDGRGLYGYTF	TGCGCCAGCAGCATGGACGGCAGGGGTCTGTATGGCTACACCTTC
TRBV27	TRBJ1-5	TRBD1	.	CASSLSRGPNQPQHF	TGTGCCAGCAGTTTAAGCAGGGGGCCCAATCAGCCCCAGCATTTT
TRBV5-5	TRBJ2-1	TRBD1	.	CASSSIGTGYDNEQFF	TGTGCCAGCAGCTCAATCGGGACAGGGTATGACAATGAGCAGTTCTTC
TRBV2	TRBJ1-5	TRBD1	.	CASRERSGGTNQPQHF	TGTGCCAGCAGGGAACGGTCAGGGGGGACTAATCAGCCCCAGCATTTT
TRBV28	TRBJ2-2	.	.	CASSFWGHANTGELFF	TGTGCCAGCAGTTTTTGGGGACATGCGAACACCGGGGAGCTGTTTTTT
TRBV28	TRBJ2-3	.	.	CASSLFGPSGTDTQYF	TGTGCCAGCAGTTTATTCGGGCCTAGCGGCACAGATACGCAGTATTTT
TRBV6-4	TRBJ1-6	TRBD1	.	CASKETGSANNSPLHF	TGTGCCAGCAAGGAGACAGGGAGTGCAAATAATTCACCCCTCCACTTT
TRBV5-1	TRBJ1-1	TRBD1	few	CASRGGTGKVTEAFF	TGCGCCAGCAGGGGAGGGACAGGGAAGGTGACTGAAGCTTTCTTT
TRBV29-1	TRBJ2-7	TRBD2	.	CSVGREATYEQYF	TGCAGCGTTGGGCGGGAGGCAACCTACGAGCAGTACTTC
TRBV12-3/TRBV12-4	TRBJ2-1	.	.	CASSREVHTEQFF	TGTGCCAGCAGCCGAGAGGTCCACACAGAGCAGTTCTTC
TRBV5-4	TRBJ1-2	.	.	CASSLASGSYGYTF	TGTGCCAGCAGCTTGGCGTCCGGGTCCTATGGCTACACCTTC
TRBV27	TRBJ1-3	TRBD1	.	CASSRTGGNTIYF	TGTGCCAGCAGTCGGACAGGGGGGAACACCATATATTTT
TRBV9	TRBJ2-1	TRBD2	.	CASSVASGNNEQFF	TGTGCCAGCAGCGTGGCTAGCGGGAACAATGAGCAGTTCTTC
TRBV2	TRBJ1-2	TRBD1	.	CASSWTGGASSTYGYTF	TGTGCCAGCAGTTGGACAGGGGGCGCATCATCTACCTATGGCTACACCTTC
TRBV7-9	TRBJ2-3	.	.	CASSFGAGGDTQYF	TGTGCCAGCAGCTTCGGAGCGGGTGGAGATACGCAGTATTTT
TRBV5-1	TRBJ1-3	.	many	CASSQTGSAGNTIYF	TGCGCCAGCAGCCAAACAGGGTCCGCTGGAAACACCATATATTTT
TRBV6-2/TRBV6-3	TRBJ1-1	.	.	CASSYSRTPNTEAFF	TGTGCCAGCAGTTACTCCAGGACACCGAACACTGAAGCTTTCTTT
TRBV5-1	TRBJ2-7	.	.	CASSLQGQGPYEQYF	TGCGCCAGCAGCTTGCAGGGGCAGGGGCCCTACGAGCAGTACTTC
TRBV7-9	TRBJ1-1	TRBD1	.	CASSPTGTGGPEAFF	TGTGCCAGCAGTCCGACCGGGACAGGGGGCCCTGAAGCTTTCTTT
TRBV18	TRBJ2-3	TRBD2	few	CASSPGGLAGSGDTQYF	TGTGCCAGCTCACCAGGAGGACTAGCGGGGTCGGGAGATACGCAGTATTTT
TRBV12-3/TRBV12-4	TRBJ2-5	.	.	CASTVGAETQYF	TGTGCCAGCACAGTTGGGGCAGAGACCCAGTACTTC
TRBV5-1	TRBJ2-1	TRBD2	.	CASSLTSGQNEQFF	TGCGCCAGCAGCTTAACTAGCGGGCAAAATGAGCAGTTCTTC
TRBV7-9	TRBJ2-5	TRBD2	once	CASSFTPGLAVQETQYF	TGTGCCAGCAGCTTCACTCCGGGACTAGCGGTCCAAGAGACCCAGTACTTC
TRBV19	TRBJ2-2	TRBD1	.	CASRRTGSVTGELFF	TGTGCCAGTAGGAGGACAGGGAGCGTCACCGGGGAGCTGTTTTTT
TRBV28	TRBJ1-3	.	.	CASSLHNGNTIYF	TGTGCCAGCAGTTTACACAATGGAAACACCATATATTTT
TRBV7-9	TRBJ1-2	TRBD1	.	CASTLTGAGYTF	TGTGCCAGCACCCTTACAGGGGCCGGCTACACCTTC
TRBV27	TRBJ2-3	.	.	CASSLSGGRDTDTQYF	TGTGCCAGCAGTTTAAGTGGGGGCCGAGACACAGATACGCAGTATTTT
TRBV6-5	TRBJ2-7	TRBD1	.	CASRYRQGYEQYF	TGTGCCAGCAGATACAGACAGGGGTACGAGCAGTACTTC
TRBV19	TRBJ2-3	TRBD2	.	CATGLAGISSTDTQYF	TGTGCCACCGGACTAGCGGGGATATCTAGCACAGATACGCAGTATTTT
TRBV30	TRBJ2-3	TRBD2	.	CAWSRTSGTVTDTQYF	TGTGCCTGGAGCCGGACTAGCGGGACAGTCACAGATACGCAGTATTTT
TRBV28	TRBJ1-2	TRBD1	few	CASSSTGYGYTF	TGTGCCAGCAGTTCGACAGGGTATGGCTACACCTTC
TRBV28	TRBJ1-1	TRBD1	.	CASLAPGQYYTEAFF	TGTGCCAGCCTCGCCCCGGGACAGTACTACACTGAAGCTTTCTTT
TRBV19	TRBJ2-1	TRBD1	.	CASSVEGAPYNEQFF	TGTGCCAGTAGTGTCGAGGGGGCTCCCTACAATGAGCAGTTCTTC
TRBV24-1	TRBJ2-3	TRBD1	.	CATSDPGTGGTDTQYF	TGTGCCACCAGTGATCCCGGGACAGGGGGCACAGATACGCAGTATTTT
TRBV28	TRBJ1-2	.	.	CASRNPAQVNGYTF	TGTGCCAGCAGAAACCCCGCCCAGGTCAATGGCTACACCTTC
TRBV9	TRBJ2-1	TRBD2	.	CASSVGTSSVEQFF	TGTGCCAGCAGCGTAGGGACTAGCTCTGTTGAGCAGTTCTTC
TRBV9	TRBJ2-3	TRBD2	.	CASSALTSGSATDTQYF	TGTGCCAGCAGCGCGTTAACTAGCGGGAGTGCGACAGATACGCAGTATTTT
TRBV9	TRBJ2-3	TRBD2	once	CASSAPSGRTELSTDTQYF	TGTGCCAGCAGCGCCCCTAGCGGGAGGACCGAATTGAGCACAGATACGCAGTATTTT
TRBV19	TRBJ2-1	TRBD1	few	CASSDPGQGAFEQFF	TGTGCCAGTAGCGATCCGGGACAGGGGGCGTTTGAGCAGTTCTTC
TRBV10-3	TRBJ2-3	.	.	CAISESPGETDTQYF	TGTGCCATCAGTGAGTCCCCCGGGGAGACGGATACGCAGTATTTT
TRBV9	TRBJ2-3	TRBD2	.	CASSVRGAAGVGTDTQYF	TGTGCCAGCAGCGTCCGCGGTGCGGCGGGAGTAGGCACAGATACGCAGTATTTT
TRBV30	TRBJ2-2	.	.	CAWSLRQDTGELFF	TGTGCCTGGAGTCTTCGGCAGGACACCGGGGAGCTGTTTTTT
TRBV30	TRBJ2-3	.	.	CAWSVRGQLTDTQYF	TGTGCCTGGAGTGTACGAGGGCAGCTCACAGATACGCAGTATTTT
TRBV7-2	TRBJ1-4	.	.	CASSLRQQGNEKLFF	TGTGCCAGCAGCTTGAGGCAGCAGGGGAATGAAAAACTGTTTTTT
TRBV28	TRBJ1-1	TRBD1	once	CASRPTGGSPSAEAFF	TGTGCCAGCAGGCCGACAGGGGGTTCTCCCTCCGCTGAAGCTTTCTTT
TRBV5-1	TRBJ2-7	TRBD2	.	CASSLLAGEYEQYF	TGCGCCAGCAGCTTGCTAGCGGGAGAGTACGAGCAGTACTTC